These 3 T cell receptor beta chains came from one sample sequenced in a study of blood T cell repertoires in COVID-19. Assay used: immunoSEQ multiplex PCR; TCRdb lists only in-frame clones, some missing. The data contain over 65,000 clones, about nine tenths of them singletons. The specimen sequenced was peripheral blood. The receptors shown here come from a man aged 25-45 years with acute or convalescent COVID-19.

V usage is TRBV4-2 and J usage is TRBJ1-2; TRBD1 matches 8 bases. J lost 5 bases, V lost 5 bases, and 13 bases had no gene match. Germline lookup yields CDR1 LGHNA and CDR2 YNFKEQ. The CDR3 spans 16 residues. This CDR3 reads CASSYQGASASYGYTF. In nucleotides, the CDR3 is TGTGCCAGCAGCTACCAGGGGGCGAGTGCTTCTTATGGCTACACCTTC.

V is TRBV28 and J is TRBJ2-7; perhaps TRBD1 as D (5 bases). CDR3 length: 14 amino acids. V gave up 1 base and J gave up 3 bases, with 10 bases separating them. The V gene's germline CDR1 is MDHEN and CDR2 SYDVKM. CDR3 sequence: CASSLFTQGYEQYF. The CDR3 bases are TGTGCCAGCAGTTTATTCACCCAGGGCTACGAGCAGTACTTC.

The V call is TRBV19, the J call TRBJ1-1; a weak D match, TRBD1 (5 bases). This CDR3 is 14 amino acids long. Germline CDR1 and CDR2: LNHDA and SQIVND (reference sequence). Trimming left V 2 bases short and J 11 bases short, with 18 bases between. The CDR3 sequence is CASSIPAGGEKAFF. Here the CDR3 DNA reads TGTGCCAGTAGTATACCGGCTGGGGGGGAGAAGGCTTTCTTT.